Presented here are 9 T cell receptor beta chains from one specimen sequenced in a study of shared clonotypes between healthy human individuals. Naive CD8 cells lacked CD45RO, underwent positive selection for CCR7 and left out terminally differentiated effector memory CD45RA+ cells. The method was immunoSEQ multiplex PCR; TCRdb's version includes in-frame clones alone and lacks a portion of them. Among approximately 2,200,000 clones listed, about 93% were seen once. The specimen was naive CD8+ T cells from PBMCs. These receptors were collected from a man between 18 and 29 years old in good health. Some clones in this sample may be carry-over from other donors' samples.

Remarks on this clone: The sample has other DNA sequences that encode this CDR3 too. The chain joins TRBV27 to TRBJ2-7; 8 positions agree with TRBD1. Germline V lookup: CDR1 MNHEY, CDR2 SMNVEV (reference sequence). CDR3 length: 14 amino acids. Trimming cost V 1 base and J 5 bases; bases outside gene matches: 4. CDR3 DNA sequence: TGTGCCAGCAGTTTATTAGGACAGGGCCACGAGCAGTACTTC. It translates to CASSLLGQGHEQYF.

Regarding this clone: The sample holds other DNA sequences that translate to the same CDR3. The CDR3 is CASSSPGSSYEQYF. The DNA for the CDR3 is TGTGCCAGCAGCTCCCCCGGGAGTTCCTACGAGCAGTACTTC. The chain has TRBV7-3 and TRBJ2-7, with D possibly being TRBD2 (6 bases). Germline V gene sequence: CDR1 SGHTA, CDR2 FQGTGA. V lost 4 bases and J lost 1, with 11 bases in between. This CDR3 comprises 14 residues.

Details on this clone: The same CDR3 arises from other DNA sequences in this sample as well. The chain couples TRBV7-9 to TRBJ2-1; 11 nucleotides line up with TRBD2. The CDR3 runs 15 residues. The V gene's germline CDR1 is SEHNR and CDR2 FQNEAQ (reference sequence). V gave up 1 base and J gave up 5 bases; unmatched junction bases: 1. The CDR3 is CASSLVLAGDNEQFF. DNA for the CDR3: TGTGCCAGCAGCTTAGTACTAGCGGGAGACAATGAGCAGTTCTTC.

The genes are TRBV9 and TRBJ2-2; D assignment may be TRBD1 or TRBD2 (5 bases each). V was shortened by 2 bases and J by 4 bases, with 12 bases between the two germline ends. This CDR3 is 15 amino acids long. From germline, CDR1 is SGDLS and CDR2 YYNGEE. The CDR3 sequence: CASSVGQGATGELFF. The CDR3 region has the DNA TGTGCCAGCAGCGTCGGCCAGGGAGCCACCGGGGAGCTGTTTTTT.

This chain joins TRBV7-8 and TRBJ2-1, with D perhaps TRBD2 (5 bases). This CDR3 is 14 amino acids long. Per the germline V gene, CDR1 is SGHVS and CDR2 is FQNEAQ. V lost 7 bases, J lost 6 bases, and 16 bases lay in between. DNA for the CDR3: TGTGCCAGCATTGGCTCCGGGGTGACCAATGAGCAGTTCTTC. It specifies CASIGSGVTNEQFF.

Remarks on this clone: At the DNA level, this CDR3 is encoded by other sequences in the same sample as well. The chain combines TRBV27 with TRBJ2-7; D is possibly TRBD2 (5 bases). V shed 0 bases and J shed 3 bases, with 9 bases lying between them. The CDR3 contains 14 residues. Germline CDR1 and CDR2: MNHEY and SMNVEV (reference sequence). The chain's CDR3 is CASSLSRAGYEQYF. In DNA, the CDR3 is TGTGCCAGCAGTTTATCGAGGGCAGGCTACGAGCAGTACTTC.

Worth noting for this clone: The same CDR3 is also encoded by other DNA sequences in this sample. The CDR3 here is CASSQTGANTEAFF. The CDR3 DNA sequence: TGTGCCAGCAGCCAGACGGGGGCGAACACTGAAGCTTTCTTT. V usage is TRBV28 and J usage is TRBJ1-1, with TRBD1 as a possible D gene (6 bases). Trimming shortened V by 6 bases and J by 1 base, and 12 bases separated the two germline ends. CDR1 is MDHEN, CDR2 SYDVKM, per germline. The CDR3 spans 14 residues.

The rearrangement joins TRBV30 to TRBJ1-4, with D perhaps TRBD1 (6 bases). V was pared by 7 bases and J by 4 bases, with 13 bases between. CDR1 is GTSNPN and CDR2 is SVGIG in the germline V gene (reference sequence). The CDR3 covers 13 residues. DNA of the CDR3: TGTGCCTATTCGGACAGCCTTAATGAAAAACTGTTTTTT. It yields the protein CAYSDSLNEKLFF.

The V and J genes are TRBV5-1 and TRBJ2-1; D is unclear. Trimming left V 4 bases short and J 9 bases short, with 17 bases between. Germline CDR1 is SGHRS and CDR2 is YFSETQ. The CDR3 sequence is 14 residues long. As DNA, the CDR3 is TGCGCCAGCAGCATAGTCTTTGGGTTCGTTGAGCAGTTCTTC. This translates into CASSIVFGFVEQFF.